Listed here is a single T cell receptor (beta chain). The germline V gene has CDR1 SGHRS and CDR2 YFSETQ. V lost 2 bases and J 2 bases, leaving 13 bases between the germline ends. The CDR3 has 15 residues. These data originate in a study of blood T cell repertoires in COVID-19. Looking at the study overall: Acute and convalescent COVID-19 specimens originated in the United States, Italy and Spain.

Measured with immunoSEQ multiplex PCR; TCRdb has only the in-frame clones, and not every one. The sample shows about 130,000 clones, about four fifths of them seen only once. The source of this sequence is a man older than 75 with acute or convalescent COVID-19. Material for sequencing was peripheral blood. This chain connects TRBV5-1 to TRBJ1-1; possibly TRBD1 for D (6 bases). In DNA, the CDR3 is TGCGCCAGCAGCTTACTTACCAGGGGCAACACTGAAGCTTTCTTT. As protein: CASSLLTRGNTEAFF.